These 20 T cell receptor beta chains were sequenced from one sample in a study of human T cells and chemical hapten exposure. MiXCR, run by TCRdb on the RACE reads, gives a single entry per CDR3 protein. This table has a few hundred thousand distinct CDR3 sequences, 4.5% to 5.5% appearing once. Time point here: pre-sensitization, week 0. Treatment of the sample: therapeutic diphenylcyclopropenone sensitization with weekly scalp DPC. Material: whole blood, obtained in connection with sensitization to the hapten diphenylcyclopropenone (DPC). The receptors come from a woman younger than 35 with alopecia areata. Some clones in this sample may be carry-over from other donors' samples.

The V call is TRBV7-6, the J call TRBJ1-6; possible D gene TRBD1, 5 bases. The CDR3 loop spans 14 amino acids. Germline loops: CDR1 SGHVS, CDR2 FNYEAQ. The V gene lost 8 bases and the J gene lost 8 bases, with 16 bases spanning the gap. The CDR3, as DNA: TGTGCCAGCGGGGAACGGGGGTGGGATTCACCCCTCCACTTT. Encoded protein: CASGERGWDSPLHF.

This clonotype has more than one count but fewer than ten. The V and J genes are TRBV6-2 or TRBV6-3 and TRBJ2-2, with TRBD1 matching over 9 bases. After removal of 5 bases from V and 5 bases from J, the junction contained 12 bases not matched to a gene. This CDR3 has 17 residues. Germline loops: CDR1 MNHEY, CDR2 SVGEGT. The CDR3 DNA sequence: TGTGCCAGCAGTGACAGGGGGAACGGTCCGAGAACCGGGGAGCTGTTTTTT. The encoded protein is CASSDRGNGPRTGELFF.

This clonotype has a count of ten or more. The chain combines TRBV7-2 with TRBJ2-3, with 10 positions matching TRBD2. The germline V gene has CDR1 SGHTA and CDR2 FQGNSA. Unmatched junction bases numbered 3, after V lost 7 bases and J lost 2 bases. This CDR3 comprises 14 residues. The CDR3: CASKTSGDTDTQYF. The CDR3 nucleotides are TGTGCCAGCAAAACTAGCGGGGACACAGATACGCAGTATTTT. Complete variable domain (other parts from reference TRBV7-2 and TRBJ2-3): GAGVSQSPSNKVTEKGKDVELRCDPISGHTALYWYRQSLGQGLEFLIYFQGNSAPDKSGLPSDRFSAERTGGSVSTLTIQRTQQEDSAVYLCASKTSGDTDTQYFGPGTRLTVL.

This clonotype was recorded a few times. The rearrangement uses TRBV6-2 or TRBV6-3 and TRBJ1-1; D is unresolved. The CDR3 sequence is 16 residues long. Trimming took 0 bases from V and 0 from J, leaving 11 bases between them. CDR1 and CDR2 (germline): MNHEY, SVGEGT. The CDR3: CASSYSGVTMNTEAFF. The CDR3 nucleotides are TGTGCCAGCAGTTACTCCGGGGTTACCATGAACACTGAAGCTTTCTTT.

The chain carries TRBV7-2 and TRBJ2-1; D might be TRBD2 (7 bases). The CDR3 has 18 residues. Germline CDR1 and CDR2: SGHTA and FQGNSA. The V end lost 1 base, the J end lost 4 bases, and 20 bases lay between the germline ends. CDR3 loop: CASSLEPLRRGPYNEQFF. The CDR3 bases are TGTGCCAGCAGCTTAGAGCCCCTCCGGCGGGGGCCGTACAATGAGCAGTTCTTC. Drawing the rest from reference TRBV7-2 and TRBJ2-1, the complete variable domain is GAGVSQSPSNKVTEKGKDVELRCDPISGHTALYWYRQSLGQGLEFLIYFQGNSAPDKSGLPSDRFSAERTGGSVSTLTIQRTQQEDSAVYLCASSLEPLRRGPYNEQFFGPGTRLTVL.

In its sample, this clonotype was seen many times. The CDR3 region is CASSLADTEAFF. The CDR3 DNA is TGTGCCAGCAGCTTGGCGGACACTGAAGCTTTCTTT. The chain links TRBV5-5 to TRBJ1-1, with D hard to call. The CDR3 is made up of 12 amino acids. V lost 0 bases, J lost 3 bases, and 3 bases lay in between. CDR1 is SGHKS, CDR2 YYEKEE, per germline (reference sequence).

This clonotype was recorded many times. The chain recombines TRBV24-1 with TRBJ2-3, with 9 bases matching TRBD2. V dropped 7 bases and J dropped 3; count of bases not matched to a gene: 7. Germline loops: CDR1 KGHDR, CDR2 SFDVKD. The CDR3 has 15 amino acids. The CDR3 spells CATRGSSGETDTQYF. The CDR3 nucleotides are TGTGCCACCAGGGGTTCTAGCGGGGAGACAGATACGCAGTATTTT.

The V call is TRBV6-4, the J call TRBJ1-6; 7 bases agree with TRBD1. This CDR3 spans 13 amino acids. V trimming: 5 bases; J trimming: 10 bases; junction bases outside the gene matches: 5. CDR1 MRHNA and CDR2 SNTAGT come from the germline V gene. This CDR3 reads CASSQTGLSPLHF. The CDR3 region has the DNA TGTGCCAGCAGTCAGACAGGGCTGTCACCCCTCCACTTT.

The sample holds many counts of this clonotype. The rearrangement joins TRBV5-4 to TRBJ1-1; tentative D call: TRBD1 (5 bases). CDR1 is SGHNT and CDR2 is YYREEE in the germline V gene (reference sequence). V gave up 3 bases and J gave up 7 bases, with 19 bases separating them. This CDR3 spans 15 amino acids. In nucleotides, the CDR3 is TGTGCCAGCAGCTCCAGGACGGGGACTACGGATGAAGCTTTCTTT. Translating it yields CASSSRTGTTDEAFF. Filled out from reference TRBV5-4 and TRBJ1-1, the complete variable domain reads ETGVTQSPTHLIKTRGQQVTLRCSSQSGHNTVSWYQQALGQGPQFIFQYYREEENGRGNFPPRFSGLQFPNYSSELNVNALELDDSALYLCASSSRTGTTDEAFFGQGTRLTVV.

The table lists this clonotype with a few counts. V gene TRBV6-6 combines with J gene TRBJ2-7; maybe TRBD2 (6 bases). The CDR3 is 13 residues long. Per germline, CDR1 MNHNY and CDR2 SVGAGI (reference sequence). V lost 8 bases and J lost 6, with 17 bases in between. CDR3 coding DNA: TGTGCCAGCTCTGGGTCCGGGGGAGGCGAGCAGTACTTC. This encodes CASSGSGGGEQYF.

This clonotype was found many times. The rearrangement uses TRBV21-1 and TRBJ2-1; the table's D call of TRBD1 was not tested on the DNA. TRBV21-1 counts as a pseudogene. The CDR3 is 17 residues long. The CDR3 DNA reads TGTGCCAGCACCAAAGACACCGGGACAGGGAACTACAATGAGCAGTTCTTC. It is translated as CASTKDTGTGNYNEQFF.

This clonotype showed up many times. The chain is built from TRBV7-2 and TRBJ1-4; TRBD1 might be the D (6 bases). Germline CDR1 reads SGHTA; CDR2 reads FQGNSA. The V end lost 5 bases, the J end lost 6 bases, and 16 bases lay between the germline ends. CDR3 length: 15 residues. This CDR3 reads CASSPGQTLDEKLFF. CDR3 DNA: TGTGCCAGCAGCCCCGGACAGACCCTCGATGAAAAACTGTTTTTT.

Ten or more counts support this clonotype. The chain uses TRBV16 and TRBJ2-5; D call uncertain. Germline V lookup: CDR1 KGHSY, CDR2 FQNENV. This CDR3 has 14 residues. With 0 bases removed from V and 2 bases from J, the gap between germline ends came to 7 bases. In DNA form, the CDR3 reads TGTGCCAGCAGCCAATCCTCTAGTCAAGAGACCCAGTACTTC. It encodes CASSQSSSQETQYF.

This clonotype was seen repeatedly, ten times or more. The rearrangement uses TRBV7-2 and TRBJ1-5, with D possibly matching TRBD1 (5 bases). The CDR3 length is 14 residues. The germline V gene encodes CDR1 SGHTA and CDR2 FQGNSA. Trimming cost V 5 bases and J 7 bases, with 15 bases left between them. The CDR3 DNA is TGTGCCAGCAGCCTAGGGGTAATTTGGCAGCCCCAGCATTTT. Translated, it gives CASSLGVIWQPQHF.

This clonotype showed up just a few times. This chain joins TRBV7-2 and TRBJ2-5; 14 bases line up with TRBD2. The CDR3 contains 18 residues. Germline assignment: CDR1 SGHTA and CDR2 FQGNSA. V was pared by 5 bases and J by 4 bases, with 12 bases of the junction left unmatched. The CDR3 loop reads CASSPGTSGGPDRETQYF. CDR3 bases: TGTGCCAGCAGCCCCGGGACTAGCGGGGGCCCGGACCGAGAGACCCAGTACTTC.

This clonotype occurred many times. This rearrangement joins TRBV14 to TRBJ2-3; weak D call: TRBD1 (5 bases). In germline, CDR1 is SGHDN, CDR2 FVKESK. This CDR3 has 15 amino acids. V was trimmed by 2 bases and J by 2 bases, leaving 11 bases between them. This CDR3 reads CASSQIQGPTDTQYF. CDR3 nucleotide sequence: TGTGCCAGCAGCCAAATCCAGGGTCCCACAGATACGCAGTATTTT.

In this sample, this clonotype turned up many times. The chain joins TRBV27 to TRBJ1-1; no firm D call. Germline V gene sequence: CDR1 MNHEY, CDR2 SMNVEV (reference sequence). The CDR3 loop spans 15 amino acids. Trimming shortened V by 7 bases and J by 4 bases, and 19 bases separated the two germline ends. The CDR3 coding sequence is TGTGCCAGCACTGAACTGGGCAGAGGACCCACTGAAGCTTTCTTT. Translated, it gives CASTELGRGPTEAFF.

V gene TRBV12-3 or TRBV12-4 combines with J gene TRBJ1-1; D is uncertain. The V and J ends lost 4 bases and 5 bases respectively, with 11 bases between them. This CDR3 spans 13 amino acids. The CDR3, as DNA: TGTGCCAGCAGTTCGCCGGGAGAGACTGAAGCTTTCTTT. Translating gives CASSSPGETEAFF.

This clonotype was picked up many times. The rearrangement joins TRBV2 to TRBJ2-3, with TRBD1 identical over 7 bases. J gave up 1 base and V 10 bases, and 2 bases lay outside the gene matches. The CDR3 is 12 residues long. Germline values: CDR1 SNHLY, CDR2 FYNNEI. CDR3 coding DNA: TGTGCCAACGGACAGGGCACAGATACGCAGTATTTT. Protein product: CANGQGTDTQYF.

This clonotype was counted ten times or more. The chain couples TRBV3-1 to TRBJ2-2; D remains ambiguous. Germline V CDR1 and CDR2: LGHDT, YNNKEL (reference sequence). This CDR3 has 13 residues. The V gene lost 4 bases and the J gene lost 6 bases, with 9 bases spanning the gap. CDR3 protein: CASSRKGSGELFF. CDR3 nucleotide sequence: TGTGCCAGCAGCCGGAAAGGGTCCGGGGAGCTGTTTTTT.